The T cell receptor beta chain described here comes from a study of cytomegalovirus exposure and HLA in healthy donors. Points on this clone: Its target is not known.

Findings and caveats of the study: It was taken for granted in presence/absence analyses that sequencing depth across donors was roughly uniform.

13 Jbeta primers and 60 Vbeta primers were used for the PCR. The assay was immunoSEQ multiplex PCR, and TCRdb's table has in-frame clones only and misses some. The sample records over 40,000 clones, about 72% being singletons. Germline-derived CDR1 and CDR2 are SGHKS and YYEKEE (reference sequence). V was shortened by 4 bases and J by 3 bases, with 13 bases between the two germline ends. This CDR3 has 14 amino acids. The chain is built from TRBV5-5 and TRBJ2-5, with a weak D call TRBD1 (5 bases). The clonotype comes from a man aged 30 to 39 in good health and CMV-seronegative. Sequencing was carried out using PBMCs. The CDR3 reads CASSLQGVKETQYF. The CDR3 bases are TGTGCCAGCAGCCTGCAAGGGGTAAAAGAGACCCAGTACTTC.